This TCR beta chain was identified during a study of blood T cell repertoires in COVID-19. Study as a whole: Donors in the United States, Italy and Spain gave samples during acute or convalescent COVID-19.

Repertoires were generated with immunoSEQ multiplex PCR, while TCRdb's copy carries only in-frame clones and drops some. Among about 150,000 clones listed, 75% to 90% were seen once. The germline V gene encodes CDR1 GTSNPN and CDR2 SVGIG (reference sequence). Trimming cost V 3 bases and J 7 bases, with 13 bases left between them. The CDR3 loop spans 13 amino acids. The receptor was derived from a woman in her sixties with active COVID-19. The specimen sequenced was peripheral blood. This sequence joins TRBV30 and TRBJ1-5; TRBD1 is a possible D gene (6 bases). The CDR3 coding sequence is TGTGCCTGGAGGGGAAGGGGGGGCCAGCCCCAGCATTTT. Translating gives CAWRGRGGQPQHF.